This T cell receptor beta chain derives from a study of OX40 agonist ivuxolimab in advanced cancers. Across the study: Patients were treated with ivuxolimab, an agonistic anti-OX40 (CD134) antibody.

Using immunoSEQ multiplex PCR, the repertoire was profiled, and TCRdb retains in-frame clones only, with some absent. This repertoire shows roughly 79,000 clones, over 80% found once; its top ten account for approximately 0.5%. Looked up from germline, CDR1 is DFQATT and CDR2 is SNEGSKA (reference sequence). This CDR3 contains 11 residues. Note on this clone: Its antigen is not known.

Study-level results: At 0.1 to 3.0 mg/kg and by week 6, CD4+ and CD8+ T cells in the blood had expanded clonally.

V and J are TRBV20-1 and TRBJ2-1; TRBD2 is a possible D gene (5 bases). This clonotype was sampled from an adult with an advanced solid tumor such as melanoma, head and neck, liver or kidney cancer. The sample was CD4+ or CD8+ T cells sorted from blood, taken in a trial of the OX40 agonist ivuxolimab. The CDR3 DNA is TGCAGCCCGGTCGGGGAGAACCTACAGTTCTTC. It yields the protein CSPVGENLQFF.